This passage covers 2 T cell receptor beta chains from one sample sequenced in a study of a mutant IDH1 vaccine in newly diagnosed glioma. Time point noted: baseline, week 1 (first vaccination visit). Indicated treatment: pre-vaccination baseline after standard-of-care therapy. The protocol was immunoSEQ multiplex PCR, while the TCRdb copy is restricted to in-frame clones and leaves out a portion. The sample consists of around 92,000 clones, roughly 89% of them appearing once. The starting material was PBMCs, obtained from a glioma patient treated with radiotherapy, temozolomide or both. The receptors shown here come from a woman in her fifties or sixties with glioma.

The chain employs TRBV9 and TRBJ2-7, with D uncertain. Germline lookup yields CDR1 SGDLS and CDR2 YYNGEE. The length of the CDR3 is 16 residues. Trimming shortened V by 4 bases and J by 4 bases, and 21 bases separated the two germline ends. The CDR3, as DNA: TGTGCCAGCAGCCCCCGTTCTAGTAGGGATGGGTACGAGCAGTACTTC. Its translation is CASSPRSSRDGYEQYF.

This chain connects TRBV5-1 to TRBJ2-7; D tentatively fits TRBD1 or TRBD2 (5 bases each). Germline V lookup: CDR1 SGHRS, CDR2 YFSETQ. V lost 8 bases to trimming and J lost 0 bases, with 18 bases between them. This CDR3 contains 15 residues. CDR3 coding DNA: TGCGCCAGTTCTTCTCGGGACGGCGGCTCCTACGAGCAGTACTTC. Amino acids: CASSSRDGGSYEQYF.